Listed below are T cell receptor beta chains from one sample, sequenced in a study of patients and donors after allogeneic stem cell transplantation. Using its own MiXCR run on the RT-PCR reads, TCRdb lists one record per CDR3 protein. The table lists 390,000 or so distinct CDR3 sequences, roughly 17% of them singletons. The sequenced sample consisted of blood, either unsorted or a sorted T cell fraction (not recorded which). Receptor source: a human donor who was either an allogeneic HSCT recipient or a stem cell or donor lymphocyte infusion donor (not recorded which). It is not recorded whose cells these are; they may come from a transplant donor. The CDR3 runs from the conserved cysteine through the conserved F or W. A D gene is named only where the DNA matches it firmly. Size is stated for part of the rows, as once, few or many counts, or as a class when the clone is expanded.

CDR3aa	CDR3nt	d_gene	abundance	v_gene	j_gene
CASSQEVLNEQFF	TGTGCCAGCAGCCAAGAGGTGCTAAATGAGCAGTTCTTC	NA	few	TRBV3-1	TRBJ2-1
CASSPTATGMGGSSYNSPLHF	TGTGCCAGCAGTCCAACGGCCACAGGGATGGGGGGAAGCTCCTATAATTCACCCCTCCACTTT	NA	NA	TRBV12-3/TRBV12-4	TRBJ1-6
CATSPLQSSNTDTQYF	TGTGCCACCAGTCCCCTCCAAAGTTCGAACACAGATACGCAGTATTTT	NA	few	TRBV24-1	TRBJ2-3
CASSRSEAETQYF	TGCGCCAGCAGCCGCTCAGAGGCCGAGACCCAGTACTTC	NA	NA	TRBV4-1	TRBJ2-5
CSALVGGLSEKLFF	TGCAGTGCCTTGGTTGGGGGGCTAAGTGAAAAACTGTTTTTT	NA	few	TRBV20-1	TRBJ1-4
CASSHPGLVVFQYF	TGTGCCAGCAGTCACCCGGGACTAGTAGTTTTCCAGTACTTC	TRBD2	few	TRBV6-2/TRBV6-3	TRBJ2-4
CASSSEFTAFF	TGTGCCAGCAGTTCTGAATTTACTGCTTTCTTT	NA	few	TRBV12-3/TRBV12-4	TRBJ1-1
CSASAPGLSYEQYF	TGCAGCGCTTCTGCCCCAGGGTTGTCCTACGAGCAGTACTTC	NA	many	TRBV29-1	TRBJ2-7
CASSTAFNSPLHF	TGTGCCAGTTCGACAGCTTTTAATTCACCCCTCCACTTT	NA	few	TRBV2	TRBJ1-6
CASSRRSGTGTQDGYGYTF	TGTGCCAGCAGTCGACGCTCCGGGACAGGGACTCAGGACGGCTATGGCTACACCTTC	TRBD1	NA	TRBV6-1	TRBJ1-2
CSVESRLAVGMEQFF	TGCAGCGTTGAATCGAGACTAGCGGTCGGTATGGAGCAGTTCTTC	TRBD2	few	TRBV29-1	TRBJ2-1
CASSQVGRPLALQETQYF	TGCGCCAGCAGCCAAGTGGGAAGGCCTCTAGCGCTTCAAGAGACCCAGTACTTC	NA	few	TRBV4-1	TRBJ2-5
CASSFGVPAEAFF	TGTGCCAGCAGTTTTGGGGTTCCGGCTGAAGCTTTCTTT	NA	few	TRBV12-3/TRBV12-4	TRBJ1-1
CASSLVTGGMNTEAFF	TGCGCCAGCAGCTTGGTGACAGGGGGCATGAACACTGAAGCTTTCTTT	TRBD1	NA	TRBV5-1	TRBJ1-1
CASSPFEETQYF	TGCGCCAGCAGTCCCTTTGAGGAGACCCAGTACTTC	NA	few	TRBV5-1	TRBJ2-5
CSAVGTSKTDTQYF	TGCAGTGCCGTGGGGACTAGCAAAACAGATACGCAGTATTTT	TRBD2	NA	TRBV20-1	TRBJ2-3
CASSETSGGAGNEQFF	TGCGCCAGCAGCGAGACTAGCGGGGGGGCTGGCAATGAGCAGTTCTTC	TRBD2	few	TRBV5-1	TRBJ2-1
CASSLPRSYEQYF	TGCGCCAGCAGCTTGCCTAGGTCCTACGAGCAGTACTTC	NA	few	TRBV5-1	TRBJ2-7
CASSARQGGAVWETQYF	TGCGCCAGCAGCGCCCGCCAGGGGGGGGCAGTTTGGGAGACCCAGTACTTC	NA	few	TRBV4-1	TRBJ2-5
CSVHRDSPLVQFF	TGCAGCGTTCACCGGGACAGCCCATTAGTTCAGTTCTTC	TRBD1	NA	TRBV29-1	TRBJ2-1
CASSQVRSQRARPYNEQFF	TGCGCCAGCAGCCAAGTACGTTCCCAGCGGGCCAGACCCTACAATGAGCAGTTCTTC	NA	few	TRBV4-1	TRBJ2-1
CASSPEGSPTNEKLFF	TGCGCCAGCAGCCCAGAGGGGTCACCAACTAATGAAAAACTGTTTTTT	NA	NA	TRBV4-1	TRBJ1-4
CASSVGIRGGRARGYTF	TGTGCCAGCAGCGTCGGGATCCGAGGCGGACGGGCTAGGGGCTACACCTTC	NA	few	TRBV12-3/TRBV12-4	TRBJ1-2
CASSQDLLELGRTDTQYF	TGCGCCAGCAGCCAAGATCTTTTAGAGCTAGGCCGGACAGATACGCAGTATTTT	NA	NA	TRBV4-1	TRBJ2-3
CASTGLAGHNEQFF	TGCGCCAGCACGGGACTAGCGGGACACAATGAGCAGTTCTTC	TRBD2	many	TRBV5-1	TRBJ2-1
CASSFPDRGKTEAFF	TGTGCCAGCAGTTTCCCGGACCGGGGGAAGACTGAAGCTTTCTTT	NA	NA	TRBV12-3/TRBV12-4	TRBJ1-1
CASSLLGHPNTEAFF	TGTGCCAGCAGCTTATTAGGACACCCGAACACTGAAGCTTTCTTT	NA	NA	TRBV7-3	TRBJ1-1
CASTQGAGELFF	TGTGCCAGCACACAGGGGGCCGGGGAGCTGTTTTTT	TRBD1	many	TRBV25-1	TRBJ2-2
CASSYATGNEQYF	TGTGCCAGCAGTTACGCGACAGGGAACGAGCAGTACTTC	TRBD1	NA	TRBV6-2/TRBV6-3	TRBJ2-7